This T cell receptor beta chain was recorded in a study of monozygotic twins with cystic fibrosis. Study-wide results and caveats: In this small cohort, shared CDR3 numbers showed no association with age, concordance or disease severity. Co-twins had the most similar V usage for 13 of 16 pairs, J for 8. Median Simpson clonality of approximately 0.009 suggested naive T cells predominated.

Method: immunoSEQ multiplex PCR; TCRdb's copy keeps in-frame clones and lacks some. The sample holds around 15,000 clones, 75% to 90% seen once. This clone was seen a single time. As yet, its antigen is unknown. The source of this sequence is a boy between 5 and 17 years old with cystic fibrosis. The specimen sequenced was blood.

CDR3 loop: CAWSAPGFSVRETQYF. For the CDR3, the DNA is TGTGCCTGGAGTGCCCCCGGCTTCTCAGTGAGGGAGACCCAGTACTTC. The V call is TRBV30, the J call TRBJ2-5; the D is unclear. This CDR3 is built from 16 residues. Germline V CDR1 and CDR2: GTSNPN, SVGIG (reference sequence). Trimming left V 1 base short and J 5 bases short, with 20 bases between.